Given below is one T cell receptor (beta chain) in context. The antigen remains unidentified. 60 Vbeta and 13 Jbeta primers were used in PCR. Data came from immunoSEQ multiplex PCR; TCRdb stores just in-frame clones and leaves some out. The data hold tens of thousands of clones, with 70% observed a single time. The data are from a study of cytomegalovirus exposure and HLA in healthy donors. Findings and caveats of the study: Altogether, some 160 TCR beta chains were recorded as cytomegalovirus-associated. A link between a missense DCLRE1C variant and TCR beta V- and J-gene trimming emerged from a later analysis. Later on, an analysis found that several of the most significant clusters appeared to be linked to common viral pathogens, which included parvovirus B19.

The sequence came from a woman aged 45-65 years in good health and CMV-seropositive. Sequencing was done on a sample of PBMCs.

The CDR3, as DNA: TGCGCCAGCAGCTTGGCCTCAGGGTTCTCTGGAAACACCATATATTTT. Translated: CASSLASGFSGNTIYF. The gene calls are TRBV5-1 and TRBJ1-3; the D gene is possibly TRBD1 (5 bases). Germline CDR1 SGHRS, CDR2 YFSETQ. Trimming cost V 0 bases and J 0 bases, with 10 bases left between them. The CDR3 loop spans 16 amino acids.